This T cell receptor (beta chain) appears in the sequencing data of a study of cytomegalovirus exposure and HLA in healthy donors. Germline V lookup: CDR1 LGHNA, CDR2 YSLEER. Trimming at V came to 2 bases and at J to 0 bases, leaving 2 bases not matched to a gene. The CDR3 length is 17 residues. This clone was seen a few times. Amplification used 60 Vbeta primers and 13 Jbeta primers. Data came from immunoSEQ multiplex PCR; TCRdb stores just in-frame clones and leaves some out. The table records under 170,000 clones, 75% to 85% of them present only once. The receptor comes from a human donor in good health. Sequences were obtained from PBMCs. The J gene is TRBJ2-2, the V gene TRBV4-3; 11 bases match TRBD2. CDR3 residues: CASSQKLAGANTGELFF. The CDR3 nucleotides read TGCGCCAGCAGCCAAAAACTAGCGGGAGCGAACACCGGGGAGCTGTTTTTT.